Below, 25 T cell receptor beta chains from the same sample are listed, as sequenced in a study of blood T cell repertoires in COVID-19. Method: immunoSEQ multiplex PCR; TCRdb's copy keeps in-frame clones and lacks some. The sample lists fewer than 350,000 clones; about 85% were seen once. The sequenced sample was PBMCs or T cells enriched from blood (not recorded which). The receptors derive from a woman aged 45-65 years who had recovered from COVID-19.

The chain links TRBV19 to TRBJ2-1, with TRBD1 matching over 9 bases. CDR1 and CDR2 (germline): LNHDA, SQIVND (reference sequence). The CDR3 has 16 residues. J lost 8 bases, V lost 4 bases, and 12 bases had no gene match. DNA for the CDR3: TGTGCCAGTAGTACATTATCGGACAGGGGTCGGGATGAGCAGTTCTTC. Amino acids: CASSTLSDRGRDEQFF.

This CDR3 reads CASSHGTEANYGYTF. The CDR3 DNA reads as TGTGCCAGCTCACACGGGACAGAGGCTAACTATGGCTACACCTTC. The rearrangement joins TRBV18 to TRBJ1-2; 7 positions agree with TRBD1. The CDR3 is made up of 15 amino acids. Germline-derived CDR1 and CDR2 are KGHSH and LQKENI. The V and J ends lost 4 bases and 0 bases, in that order; junction bases with no gene match: 5.

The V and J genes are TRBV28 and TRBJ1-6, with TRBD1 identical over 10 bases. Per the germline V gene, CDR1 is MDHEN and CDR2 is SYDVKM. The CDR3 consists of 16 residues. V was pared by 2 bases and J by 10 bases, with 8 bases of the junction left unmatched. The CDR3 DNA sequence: TGTGCCAGCAGTTTAGGGTGGGGGACAGGGGACTCACCCCTCCACTTT. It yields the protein CASSLGWGTGDSPLHF. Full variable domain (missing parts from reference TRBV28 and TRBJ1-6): DVKVTQSSRYLVKRTGEKVFLECVQDMDHENMFWYRQDPGLGLRLIYFSYDVKMKEKGDIPEGYSVSREKKERFSLILESASTNQTSMYLCASSLGWGTGDSPLHFGNGTRLTVT.

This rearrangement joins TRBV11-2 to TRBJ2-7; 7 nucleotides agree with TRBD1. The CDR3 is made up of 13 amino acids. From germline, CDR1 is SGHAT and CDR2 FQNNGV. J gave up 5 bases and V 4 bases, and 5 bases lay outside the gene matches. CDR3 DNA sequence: TGTGCCAGCAGCTCAGACAGGGTCGACGAGCAGTACTTC. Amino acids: CASSSDRVDEQYF.

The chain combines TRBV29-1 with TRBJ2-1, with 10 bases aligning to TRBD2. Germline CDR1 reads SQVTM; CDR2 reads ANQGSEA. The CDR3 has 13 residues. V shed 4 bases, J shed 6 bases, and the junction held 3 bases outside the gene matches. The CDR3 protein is CSVGLAGGNEQFF. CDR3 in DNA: TGCAGCGTTGGATTAGCGGGAGGCAATGAGCAGTTCTTC.

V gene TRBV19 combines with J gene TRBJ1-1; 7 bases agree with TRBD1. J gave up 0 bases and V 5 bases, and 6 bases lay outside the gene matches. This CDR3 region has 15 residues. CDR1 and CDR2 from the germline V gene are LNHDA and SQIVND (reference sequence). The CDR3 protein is CASSPHTGVNTEAFF. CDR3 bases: TGTGCCAGTAGTCCACATACAGGGGTGAACACTGAAGCTTTCTTT.

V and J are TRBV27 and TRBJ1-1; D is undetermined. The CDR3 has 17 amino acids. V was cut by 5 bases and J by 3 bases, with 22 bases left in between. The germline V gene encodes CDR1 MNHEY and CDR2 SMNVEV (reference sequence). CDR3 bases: TGTGCCAGCAGTCCTTACCTCCGCTACCTCCGGGACACTGAAGCTTTCTTT. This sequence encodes CASSPYLRYLRDTEAFF.

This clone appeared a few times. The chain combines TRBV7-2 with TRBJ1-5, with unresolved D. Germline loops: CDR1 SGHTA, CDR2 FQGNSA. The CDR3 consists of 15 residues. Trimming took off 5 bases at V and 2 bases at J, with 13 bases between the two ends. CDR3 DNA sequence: TGTGCCAGCAGCCCCCGCCCGAGCGGCAATCAGCCCCAGCATTTT. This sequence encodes CASSPRPSGNQPQHF.

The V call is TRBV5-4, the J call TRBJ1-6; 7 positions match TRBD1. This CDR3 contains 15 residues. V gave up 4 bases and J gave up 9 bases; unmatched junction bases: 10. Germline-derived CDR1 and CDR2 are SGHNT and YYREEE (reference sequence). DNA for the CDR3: TGTGCCAGCAGCCGCCTTCAGGGGGAAGGTTCACCCCTCCACTTT. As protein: CASSRLQGEGSPLHF. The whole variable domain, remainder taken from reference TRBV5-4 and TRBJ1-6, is ETGVTQSPTHLIKTRGQQVTLRCSSQSGHNTVSWYQQALGQGPQFIFQYYREEENGRGNFPPRFSGLQFPNYSSELNVNALELDDSALYLCASSRLQGEGSPLHFGNGTRLTVT.

The CDR3 loop reads CASTQRSDEQFF. The DNA for the CDR3 is TGTGCCAGCACCCAGAGGAGCGATGAGCAGTTCTTC. The chain is built from TRBV2 and TRBJ2-1; the D is unclear. Trimming shortened V by 7 bases and J by 8 bases, and 12 bases separated the two germline ends. Per germline, CDR1 SNHLY and CDR2 FYNNEI. The CDR3 has 12 residues.

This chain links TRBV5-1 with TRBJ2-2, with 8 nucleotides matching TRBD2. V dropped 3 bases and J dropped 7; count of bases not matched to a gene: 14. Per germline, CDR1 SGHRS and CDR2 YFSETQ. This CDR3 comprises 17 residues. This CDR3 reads CASSWVGAGATGGELFF. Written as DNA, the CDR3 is TGCGCCAGCAGCTGGGTTGGAGCGGGAGCTACGGGCGGGGAGCTGTTTTTT.

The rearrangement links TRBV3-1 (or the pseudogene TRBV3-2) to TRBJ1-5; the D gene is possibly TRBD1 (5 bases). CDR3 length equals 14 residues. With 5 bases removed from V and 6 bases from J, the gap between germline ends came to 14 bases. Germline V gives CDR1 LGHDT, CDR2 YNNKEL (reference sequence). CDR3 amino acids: CASSYVGVGQPQHF. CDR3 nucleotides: TGTGCCAGCAGCTACGTAGGGGTTGGTCAGCCCCAGCATTTT.

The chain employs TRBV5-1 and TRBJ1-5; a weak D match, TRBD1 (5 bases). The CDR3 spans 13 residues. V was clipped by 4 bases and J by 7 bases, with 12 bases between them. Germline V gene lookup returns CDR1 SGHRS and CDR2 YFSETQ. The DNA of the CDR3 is TGCGCCAGCAGCCGGGGGGTTGGGCAGCCCCAGCATTTT. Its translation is CASSRGVGQPQHF. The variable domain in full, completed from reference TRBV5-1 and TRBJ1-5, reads KAGVTQTPRYLIKTRGQQVTLSCSPISGHRSVSWYQQTPGQGLQFLFEYFSETQRNKGNFPGRFSGRQFSNSRSEMNVSTLELGDSALYLCASSRGVGQPQHFGDGTRLSIL.

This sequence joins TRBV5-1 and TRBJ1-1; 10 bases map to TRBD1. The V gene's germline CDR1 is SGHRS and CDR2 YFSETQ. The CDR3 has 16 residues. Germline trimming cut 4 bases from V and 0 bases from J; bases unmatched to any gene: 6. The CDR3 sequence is CASSGGGTGVNTEAFF. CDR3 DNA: TGCGCCAGCAGCGGGGGTGGGACAGGGGTGAACACTGAAGCTTTCTTT. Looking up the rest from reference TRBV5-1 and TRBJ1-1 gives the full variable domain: KAGVTQTPRYLIKTRGQQVTLSCSPISGHRSVSWYQQTPGQGLQFLFEYFSETQRNKGNFPGRFSGRQFSNSRSEMNVSTLELGDSALYLCASSGGGTGVNTEAFFGQGTRLTVV.

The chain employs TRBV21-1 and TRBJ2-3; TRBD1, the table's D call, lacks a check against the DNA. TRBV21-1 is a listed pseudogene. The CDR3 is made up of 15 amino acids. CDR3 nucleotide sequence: TGTGCCAGCAGCCCGGACAGGGTGGACACAGATACGCAGTATTTT. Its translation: CASSPDRVDTDTQYF.

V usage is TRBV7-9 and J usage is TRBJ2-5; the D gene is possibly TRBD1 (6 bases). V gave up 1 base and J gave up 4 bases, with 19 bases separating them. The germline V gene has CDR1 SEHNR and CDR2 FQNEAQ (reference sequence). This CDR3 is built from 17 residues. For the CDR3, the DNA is TGTGCCAGCAGCTTAGTGTTCGGCAGGGGTAGTGGAGAGACCCAGTACTTC. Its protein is CASSLVFGRGSGETQYF. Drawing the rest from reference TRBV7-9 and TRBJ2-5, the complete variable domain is DTGVSQNPRHKITKRGQNVTFRCDPISEHNRLYWYRQTLGQGPEFLTYFQNEAQLEKSRLLSDRFSAERPKGSFSTLEIQRTEQGDSAMYLCASSLVFGRGSGETQYFGPGTRLLVL.

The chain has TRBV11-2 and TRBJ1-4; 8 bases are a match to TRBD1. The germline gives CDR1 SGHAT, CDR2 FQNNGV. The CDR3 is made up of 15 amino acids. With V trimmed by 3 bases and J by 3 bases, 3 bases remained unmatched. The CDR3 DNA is TGTGCCAGCAGCTTCAGGGGGCAGGCTAATGAAAAACTGTTTTTT. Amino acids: CASSFRGQANEKLFF. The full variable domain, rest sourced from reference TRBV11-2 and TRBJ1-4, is EAGVAQSPRYKIIEKRQSVAFWCNPISGHATLYWYQQILGQGPKLLIQFQNNGVVDDSQLPKDRFSAERLKGVDSTLKIQPAKLEDSAVYLCASSFRGQANEKLFFGSGTQLSVL.

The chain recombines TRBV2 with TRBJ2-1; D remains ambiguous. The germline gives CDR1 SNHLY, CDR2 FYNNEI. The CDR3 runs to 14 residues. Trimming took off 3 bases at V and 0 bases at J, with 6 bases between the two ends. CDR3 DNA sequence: TGTGCCAGCAGTGACCTAAGCTCCTACAATGAGCAGTTCTTC. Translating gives CASSDLSSYNEQFF.

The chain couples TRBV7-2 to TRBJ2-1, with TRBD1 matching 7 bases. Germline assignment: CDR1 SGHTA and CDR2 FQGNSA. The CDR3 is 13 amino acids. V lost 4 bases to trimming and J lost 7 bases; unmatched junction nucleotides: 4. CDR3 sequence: CASSSPQGNEQFF. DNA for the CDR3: TGTGCCAGCAGCTCCCCACAGGGGAATGAGCAGTTCTTC.

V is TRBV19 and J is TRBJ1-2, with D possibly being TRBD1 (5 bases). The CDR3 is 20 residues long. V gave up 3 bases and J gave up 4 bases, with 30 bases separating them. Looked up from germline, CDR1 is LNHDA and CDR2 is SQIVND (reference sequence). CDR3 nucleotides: TGTGCCAGTAGTATTAGTATCGGACTCACGGGTTACCCGGGGGGCTATGGCTACACCTTC. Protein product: CASSISIGLTGYPGGYGYTF.

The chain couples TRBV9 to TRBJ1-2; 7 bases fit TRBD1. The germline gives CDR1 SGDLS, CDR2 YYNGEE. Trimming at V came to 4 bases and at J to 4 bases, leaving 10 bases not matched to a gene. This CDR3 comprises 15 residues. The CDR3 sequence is CASSRGQALRYGYTF. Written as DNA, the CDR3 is TGTGCCAGCAGCCGAGGACAGGCCTTACGCTATGGCTACACCTTC.

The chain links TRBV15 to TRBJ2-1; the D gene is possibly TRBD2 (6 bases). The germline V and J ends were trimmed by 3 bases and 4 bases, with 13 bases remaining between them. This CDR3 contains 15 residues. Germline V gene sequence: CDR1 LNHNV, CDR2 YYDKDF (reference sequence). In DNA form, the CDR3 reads TGTGCCACCAGCAGGGATAGCGGACTATACAATGAGCAGTTCTTC. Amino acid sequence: CATSRDSGLYNEQFF.

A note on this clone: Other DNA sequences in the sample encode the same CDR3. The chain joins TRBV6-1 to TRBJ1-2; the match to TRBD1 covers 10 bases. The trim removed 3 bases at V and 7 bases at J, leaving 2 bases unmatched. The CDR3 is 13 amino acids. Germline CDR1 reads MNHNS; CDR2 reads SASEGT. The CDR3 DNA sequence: TGTGCCAGCAGTGACCGGGACAGGGGTGGCTACACCTTC. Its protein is CASSDRDRGGYTF.

For the CDR3, the DNA is TGTGCCAGCAGCCAAGGACAGGGAGGTCAGCCCCAGCATTTT. Translated: CASSQGQGGQPQHF. V gene TRBV11-2 combines with J gene TRBJ1-5; 8 bases fit TRBD1. V was clipped by 5 bases and J by 6 bases; unmatched bases: 6. This CDR3 comprises 14 residues. Germline lookup yields CDR1 SGHAT and CDR2 FQNNGV. The full variable domain, with the rest looked up from reference TRBV11-2 and TRBJ1-5, is EAGVAQSPRYKIIEKRQSVAFWCNPISGHATLYWYQQILGQGPKLLIQFQNNGVVDDSQLPKDRFSAERLKGVDSTLKIQPAKLEDSAVYLCASSQGQGGQPQHFGDGTRLSIL.

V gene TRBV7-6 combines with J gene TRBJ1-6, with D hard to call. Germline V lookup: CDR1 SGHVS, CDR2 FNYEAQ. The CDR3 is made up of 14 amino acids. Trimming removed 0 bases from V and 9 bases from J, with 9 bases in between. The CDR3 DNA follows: TGTGCCAGCAGCTTAGCGTCGGGGATTTCACCCCTCCACTTT. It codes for CASSLASGISPLHF.